This TCR beta chain stems from a study of radiotherapy plus CTLA-4 blockade in lung cancer (dated by TCRdb to 2016 to 2019). With regard to the full study: Among the enrolled patients, 15% to 20% had an objective response, and less than 40% reached disease control.

Libraries came from the immunoSEQ multiplex PCR assay. Entries here come from immuneACCESS through TCRdb and include only in-frame sequences with V and J called. Some clones fail to appear in such tables; in the studies checked, an unresolved V gene covers under half of the shortfall, and the cause of the remainder is unknown. The sample yields more than 25,000 clones; about 79% were counted once. Over 15% of the sample goes to the ten largest clones. With regard to this clone: No cognate antigen has been identified for it. The sample holds no much larger clone one base away, and base qualities are not on file.

The study evaluated CTLA-4 blockade (ipilimumab) given together with focal radiation therapy in patients who had chemo-refractory metastatic non-small-cell lung cancer. Measured from the cysteine to the phenylalanine, the CDR3 is 14 residues long. Of all the DNA, just the CDR3 is kept, 42 bases in frame from base 1. CDR1 SGHVS and CDR2 FNYEAQ are derived from the germline V gene. V loses 5 bases, J loses 2 bases, and the germline ends lie 10 bases apart. The full study reports these points: After treatment with radiotherapy and ipilimumab, TCR clones that came from tumors expanded in the peripheral blood. Increased serum interferon-beta after radiation, together with early dynamic changes in blood T cell clones, were reported to be the strongest predictors of response.

The TCR originated in a human donor with non-small cell lung cancer that progressed on radiotherapy plus ipilimumab. This chain is built from TRBV7-6 and TRBJ1-3; no D segment can be confidently identified. Sequencing was performed on peripheral blood, taken from a patient treated with radiotherapy plus ipilimumab. The CDR3 region reads CASSPSTTGNTIYF. The nucleotide sequence reads as follows: TGTGCCAGCAGCCCCTCGACAACTGGAAACACCATATATTTT.